This T cell receptor (beta chain) originates from a study of blood T cell repertoires in COVID-19. About the study: Whether acute or convalescent, the COVID-19 samples came from the United States, Italy and Spain. T cells, B-cell-depleted T cells, or PBMCs provided the cDNA or gDNA that served as material.

The CDR3 has 15 residues. V was shortened by 0 bases and J by 2 bases, with 11 bases between the two germline ends. CDR1 is SGDLS and CDR2 is YYNGEE in the germline V gene. Study processing details: Cell counts per sample came from amplifying reference gene primers. Libraries were prepared by immunoSEQ multiplex PCR; TCRdb keeps only in-frame clonotypes and omits some of them. The V and J calls and the clone size are those of that table, but D and trimming were determined from the DNA. The table has hundreds of thousands of clones, roughly 90% seen once. The clonotype comes from a woman in her 30s with active or convalescent COVID-19. The sample was peripheral blood. The rearrangement joins TRBV9 to TRBJ2-5, with D possibly matching TRBD2 (5 bases). Here the CDR3 reads CASSVAASRQETQYF. Written as DNA, the CDR3 is TGTGCCAGCAGCGTAGCGGCTAGCAGACAAGAGACCCAGTACTTC. Looking up the rest from reference TRBV9 and TRBJ2-5 gives the full variable domain: DSGVTQTPKHLITATGQRVTLRCSPRSGDLSVYWYQQSLDQGLQFLIQYYNGEERAKGNILERFSAQQFPDLHSELNLSSLELGDSALYFCASSVAASRQETQYFGPGTRLLVL.